This TCR beta chain was sequenced for a study of graft-versus-host responses after intestinal transplantation. Whole-study context: Induction with anti-thymocyte globulin, then tacrolimus and steroids for three to four years, was given to all recipients. Notes on the study in general: Levels of circulating GvH clones at their peak were associated with early post-transplant HvG declines.

Deletions cut 3 bases from V and 6 bases from J, with 15 bases between. The germline gives CDR1 SGHAT, CDR2 FQNNGV. CDR3 length equals 14 residues. Sequenced by immunoSEQ multiplex PCR; TCRdb stores in-frame clones only, minus some. This sample carries 5,500 to 6,000 clones, around a third of them seen once, and the ten largest clones take about a third. The researchers put roughly 200,000 CFSE-labeled responder cells into plates with roughly 200,000 irradiated, violet-dye-labeled stimulator cells. This clone was seen only once. The starting material was alloreactive CD8+ T cells from a mixed lymphocyte reaction culture, obtained before intestinal transplant. The sample's subset: CFSE-low proliferating T cells sorted from roughly six-day pre-transplant mixed lymphocyte reaction (GvH or HvG direction). The origin of this receptor is a human patient who received an intestinal transplant. The rearrangement uses TRBV11-2 and TRBJ2-7, with a weak D call TRBD2 (5 bases). The CDR3 region is CASSFLSGFGEQYF. The CDR3 DNA follows: TGTGCCAGCAGCTTTCTGTCGGGATTCGGCGAGCAGTACTTC.